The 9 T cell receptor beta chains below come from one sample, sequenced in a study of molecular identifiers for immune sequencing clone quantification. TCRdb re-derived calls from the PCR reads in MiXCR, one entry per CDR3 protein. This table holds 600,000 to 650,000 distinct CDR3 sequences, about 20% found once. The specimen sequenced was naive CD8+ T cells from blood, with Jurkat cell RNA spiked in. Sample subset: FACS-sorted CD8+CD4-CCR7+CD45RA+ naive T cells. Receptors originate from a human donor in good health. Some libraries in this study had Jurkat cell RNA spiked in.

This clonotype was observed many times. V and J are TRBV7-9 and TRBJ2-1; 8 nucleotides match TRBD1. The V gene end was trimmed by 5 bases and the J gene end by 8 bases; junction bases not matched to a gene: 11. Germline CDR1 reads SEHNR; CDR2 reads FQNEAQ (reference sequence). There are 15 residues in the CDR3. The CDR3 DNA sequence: TGTGCCAGCAGCCCACAGGGGGTCGGGATCGATGAGCAGTTCTTC. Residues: CASSPQGVGIDEQFF.

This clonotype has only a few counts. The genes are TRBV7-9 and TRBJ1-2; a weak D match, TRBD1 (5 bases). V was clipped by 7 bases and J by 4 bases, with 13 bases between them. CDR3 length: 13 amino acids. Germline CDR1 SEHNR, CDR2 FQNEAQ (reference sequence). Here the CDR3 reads CASNGGTFYGYTF. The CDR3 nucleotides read TGTGCCAGCAACGGGGGGACCTTCTATGGCTACACCTTC.

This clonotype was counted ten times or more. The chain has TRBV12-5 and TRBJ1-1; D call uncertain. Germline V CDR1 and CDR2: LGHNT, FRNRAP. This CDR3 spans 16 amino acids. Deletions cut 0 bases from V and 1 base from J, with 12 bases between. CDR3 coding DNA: TGTGCTAGTGGTTTGGTACCTGAAGAGAGGAACACTGAAGCTTTCTTT. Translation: CASGLVPEERNTEAFF. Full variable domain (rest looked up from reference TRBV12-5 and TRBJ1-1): DARVTQTPRHKVTEMGQEVTMRCQPILGHNTVFWYRQTMMQGLELLAYFRNRAPLDDSGMPKDRFSAEMPDATLATLKIQPSEPRDSAVYFCASGLVPEERNTEAFFGQGTRLTVV.

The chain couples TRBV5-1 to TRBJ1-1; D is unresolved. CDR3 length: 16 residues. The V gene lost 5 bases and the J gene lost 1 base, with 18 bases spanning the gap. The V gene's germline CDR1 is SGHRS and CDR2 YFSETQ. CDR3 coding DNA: TGCGCCAGCAGGTTAGGCACTACTGGCGGGAACACTGAAGCTTTCTTT. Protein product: CASRLGTTGGNTEAFF.

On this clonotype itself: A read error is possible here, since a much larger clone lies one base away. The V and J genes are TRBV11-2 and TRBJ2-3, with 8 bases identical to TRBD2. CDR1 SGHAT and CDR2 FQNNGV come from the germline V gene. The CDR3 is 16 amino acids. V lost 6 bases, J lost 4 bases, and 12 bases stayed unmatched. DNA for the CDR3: TGTGCCAGCAGGACTATAGCGGGGCCTAGCGCAGATACGCAGTATTTT. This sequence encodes CASRTIAGPSADTQYF.

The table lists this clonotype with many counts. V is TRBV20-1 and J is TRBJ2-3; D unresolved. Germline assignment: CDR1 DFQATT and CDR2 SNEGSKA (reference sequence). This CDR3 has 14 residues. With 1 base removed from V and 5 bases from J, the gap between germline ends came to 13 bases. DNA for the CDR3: TGCAGTGCTAGAGTCTCAGGACCGATAGATACGCAGTATTTT. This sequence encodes CSARVSGPIDTQYF.

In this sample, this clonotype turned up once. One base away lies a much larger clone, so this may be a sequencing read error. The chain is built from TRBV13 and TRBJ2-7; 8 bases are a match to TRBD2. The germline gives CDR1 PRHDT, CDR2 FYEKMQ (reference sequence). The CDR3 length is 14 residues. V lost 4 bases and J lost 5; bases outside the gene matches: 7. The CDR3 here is CASSSSGSGHEQYF. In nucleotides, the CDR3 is TGTGCCAGCAGCTCGAGCGGGAGTGGCCACGAGCAGTACTTC.

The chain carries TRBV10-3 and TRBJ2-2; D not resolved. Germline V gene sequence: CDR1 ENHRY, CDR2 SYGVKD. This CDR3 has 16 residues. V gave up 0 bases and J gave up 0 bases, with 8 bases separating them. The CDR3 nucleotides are TGTGCCATCAGTGAGTCGACCAGATCGAACACCGGGGAGCTGTTTTTT. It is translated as CAISESTRSNTGELFF.

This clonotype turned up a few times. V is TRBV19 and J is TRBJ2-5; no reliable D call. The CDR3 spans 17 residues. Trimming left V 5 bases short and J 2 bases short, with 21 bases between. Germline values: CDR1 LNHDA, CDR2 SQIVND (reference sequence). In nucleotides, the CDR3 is TGTGCCAGTAGTTCAGGAGTGGTTCCTAGTCAACAAGAGACCCAGTACTTC. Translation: CASSSGVVPSQQETQYF.